There are a few counts of the clone carrying this T cell receptor beta chain. This entry is derived from a study of PD-L1 blockade in urothelial cancer. This sample's time point: pretreatment peripheral blood. Sequencing was performed with immunoSEQ multiplex PCR; in TCRdb, only in-frame clones are kept and a portion is missing. This table holds under 55,000 clones, under 90% found once. This receptor was taken from a man aged 70-80 years with urothelial cancer. The sample here was PBMCs, taken around atezolizumab (anti-PD-L1) treatment.

The CDR3 loop is CASSLQGQGREEQYF. The CDR3 bases are TGTGCCAGCAGCTTACAGGGACAGGGAAGAGAGGAGCAGTACTTC. This chain links TRBV7-2 with TRBJ2-7, with 9 bases fitting TRBD1. With 2 bases clipped from V and 7 bases from J, the junction kept 9 bases outside the gene matches. The CDR3 sequence is 15 residues long. Germline values: CDR1 SGHTA, CDR2 FQGNSA.